This passage covers 5 T cell receptor beta chains from one sample sequenced in a study of blood T cell repertoires in COVID-19. Sequenced by immunoSEQ multiplex PCR; TCRdb stores in-frame clones only, minus some. The sample comprises about 60,000 clones, approximately 86% of which are singletons, and around a tenth rests with the top ten. Sample: peripheral blood. These receptor sequences come from a human donor with acute or convalescent COVID-19. The donor label of this sample is uncertain.

The genes are TRBV5-6 and TRBJ1-5, with 7 nucleotides matching TRBD1. Germline-derived CDR1 and CDR2 are SGHDT and YYEEEE. Germline trimming cut 1 base from V and 1 base from J; bases unmatched to any gene: 5. The CDR3 is made up of 16 amino acids. CDR3 nucleotides: TGTGCCAGCAGCTTGCGAGGGGGCGGCAGCAATCAGCCCCAGCATTTT. As protein: CASSLRGGGSNQPQHF.

This clone occurred a few times. The CDR3 is CASSLAGGKISQYF. In nucleotides, the CDR3 is TGTGCCAGCAGCTTAGCAGGGGGGAAGATATCCCAGTACTTC. V and J are TRBV11-2 and TRBJ2-5; D perhaps matches TRBD1 (7 bases). Germline values: CDR1 SGHAT, CDR2 FQNNGV. Trimming stripped 1 base from V and 9 bases from J, with 15 bases between. The CDR3 consists of 14 residues.

The chain couples TRBV2 to TRBJ2-2; TRBD1 aligns across 7 bases. The germline V gene encodes CDR1 SNHLY and CDR2 FYNNEI. J lost 2 bases, V lost 7 bases, and 7 bases had no gene match. The CDR3 runs to 15 residues. The CDR3 spells CASTPDRANTGELFF. The CDR3 nucleotides are TGTGCCAGCACCCCAGACAGGGCCAACACCGGGGAGCTGTTTTTT.

V usage is TRBV7-8 and J usage is TRBJ2-7; possibly TRBD2 for D (5 bases). Trimming removed 1 base at V and 0 bases at J, with 10 bases between. CDR1 is SGHVS and CDR2 is FQNEAQ in the germline V gene. There are 15 residues in the CDR3. CDR3 bases: TGTGCCAGCAGCTTAGAGCCTAGCATCTCCTACGAGCAGTACTTC. Its translation is CASSLEPSISYEQYF.

This clone was seen a few times. The CDR3 reads CASSLDGKGPYGYTF. The CDR3, as DNA: TGTGCCAGCAGCTTAGATGGAAAGGGGCCTTATGGCTACACCTTC. The rearrangement joins TRBV11-2 to TRBJ1-2, with D perhaps matching TRBD1 (5 bases). Between the trimmed V and J ends, which lost 0 bases and 5 bases, there was a span of 13 bases. CDR1 and CDR2 from the germline V gene are SGHAT and FQNNGV. The CDR3 covers 15 residues.